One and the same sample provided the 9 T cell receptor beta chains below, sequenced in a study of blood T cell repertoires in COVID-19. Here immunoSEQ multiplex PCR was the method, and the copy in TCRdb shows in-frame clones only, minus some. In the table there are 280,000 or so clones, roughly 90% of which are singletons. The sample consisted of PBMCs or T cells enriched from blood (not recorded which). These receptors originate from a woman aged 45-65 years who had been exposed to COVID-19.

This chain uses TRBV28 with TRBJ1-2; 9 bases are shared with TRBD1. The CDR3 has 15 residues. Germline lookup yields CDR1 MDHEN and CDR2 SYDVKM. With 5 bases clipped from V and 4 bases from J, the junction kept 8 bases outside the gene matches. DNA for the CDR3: TGTGCCAGCAGTAGGCCGGGACAGGGCATCTATGGCTACACCTTC. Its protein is CASSRPGQGIYGYTF.

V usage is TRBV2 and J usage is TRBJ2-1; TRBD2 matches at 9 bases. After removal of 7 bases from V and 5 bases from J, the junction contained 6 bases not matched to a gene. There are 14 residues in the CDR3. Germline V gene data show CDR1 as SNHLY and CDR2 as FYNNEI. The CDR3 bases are TGTGCCAGCAAGGGGACTAGCCTAAACAATGAGCAGTTCTTC. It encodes CASKGTSLNNEQFF. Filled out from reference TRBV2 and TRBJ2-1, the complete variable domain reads EPEVTQTPSHQVTQMGQEVILRCVPISNHLYFYWYRQILGQKVEFLVSFYNNEISEKSEIFDDQFSVERPDGSNFTLKIRSTKLEDSAMYFCASKGTSLNNEQFFGPGTRLTVL.

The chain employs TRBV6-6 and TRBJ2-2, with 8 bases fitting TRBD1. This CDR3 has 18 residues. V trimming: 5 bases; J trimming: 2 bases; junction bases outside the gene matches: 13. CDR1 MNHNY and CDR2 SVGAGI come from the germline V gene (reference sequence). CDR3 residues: CASSQRTKDRVNTGELFF. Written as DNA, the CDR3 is TGTGCCAGCAGTCAGCGGACCAAGGACAGGGTAAACACCGGGGAGCTGTTTTTT.

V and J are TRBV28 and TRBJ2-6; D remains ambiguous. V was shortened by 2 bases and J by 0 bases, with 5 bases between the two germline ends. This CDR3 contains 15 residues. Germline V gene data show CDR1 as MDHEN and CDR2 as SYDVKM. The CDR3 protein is CASSLPNSGANVLTF. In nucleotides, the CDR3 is TGTGCCAGCAGTTTACCCAACTCTGGGGCCAACGTCCTGACTTTC.

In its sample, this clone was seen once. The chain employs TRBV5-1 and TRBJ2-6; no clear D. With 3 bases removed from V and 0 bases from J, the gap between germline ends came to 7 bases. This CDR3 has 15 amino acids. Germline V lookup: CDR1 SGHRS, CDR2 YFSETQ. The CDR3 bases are TGCGCCAGCAGCTACACAGACTCTGGGGCCAACGTCCTGACTTTC. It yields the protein CASSYTDSGANVLTF. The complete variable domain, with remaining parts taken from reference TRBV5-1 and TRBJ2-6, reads KAGVTQTPRYLIKTRGQQVTLSCSPISGHRSVSWYQQTPGQGLQFLFEYFSETQRNKGNFPGRFSGRQFSNSRSEMNVSTLELGDSALYLCASSYTDSGANVLTFGAGSRLTVL.

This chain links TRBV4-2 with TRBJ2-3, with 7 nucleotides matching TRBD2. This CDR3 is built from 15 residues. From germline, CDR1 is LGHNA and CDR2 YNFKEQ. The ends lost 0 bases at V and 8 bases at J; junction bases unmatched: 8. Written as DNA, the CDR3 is TGTGCCAGCAGCCAAGAGGGGGAGGGGCCAGGTACGCAGTATTTT. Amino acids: CASSQEGEGPGTQYF.

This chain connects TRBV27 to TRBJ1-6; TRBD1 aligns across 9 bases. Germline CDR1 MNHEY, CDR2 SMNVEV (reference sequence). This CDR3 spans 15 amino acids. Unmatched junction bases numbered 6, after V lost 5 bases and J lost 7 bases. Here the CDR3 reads CASSMTGGGNSPLHF. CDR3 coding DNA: TGTGCCAGCAGTATGACAGGGGGAGGCAATTCACCCCTCCACTTT.

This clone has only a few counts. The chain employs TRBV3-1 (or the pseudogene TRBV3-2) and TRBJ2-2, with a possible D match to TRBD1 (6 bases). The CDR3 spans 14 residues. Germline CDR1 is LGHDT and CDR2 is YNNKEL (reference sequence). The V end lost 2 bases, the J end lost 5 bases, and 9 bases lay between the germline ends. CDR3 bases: TGTGCCAGCAGCCAAATAACAGGGACCGGGGAGCTGTTTTTT. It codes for CASSQITGTGELFF.

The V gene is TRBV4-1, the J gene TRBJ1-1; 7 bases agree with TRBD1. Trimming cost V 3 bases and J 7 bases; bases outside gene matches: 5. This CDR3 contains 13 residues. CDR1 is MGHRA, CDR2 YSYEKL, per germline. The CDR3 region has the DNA TGCGCCAGCAGCCACCCTCAGGGGGATGAAGCTTTCTTT. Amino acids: CASSHPQGDEAFF.